This T cell receptor (beta chain) emerged from a study of blood T cell repertoires in COVID-19 (dated by TCRdb to about 2020). Study-level background: Collaborator samples came from the United States, Italy and Spain and covered acute and convalescent phases of COVID-19. The material from the prospective study consisted of cDNA or gDNA derived from T cells, B-cell-depleted T cells, or PBMCs. Subjects who had been exposed to COVID-19, were actively infected with it, or had recovered from it provided the deeply sampled blood TCRbeta repertoires that made up the dataset. A de-identified subject ID, COVID-19 status, age in years and sex were almost always included in the sample metadata. Where available, HLA class I and class II types were obtained from metadata supplied by the sample provider rather than from assay-based typing. The repertoires were released in a freely available public database meant as a resource for research on the immune response to SARS-CoV-2. Samples came from the ongoing ImmuneRACE study (first 160 participants) plus 1,254 subjects from 6 global collaborators. The paper's findings and limits, for the study overall: The quantity of clinical and demographic metadata differed by source and by participant and was supplied without curation.

The germline V and J ends show losses of 5 bases and 5 bases respectively, and no gene match explains 9 bases of the junction. From its cysteine to its phenylalanine, the CDR3 spans 16 amino acids. The only DNA kept is the CDR3, 48 bases in frame from the first base. Per the germline V gene, MNHEY is the CDR1 and SVGEGT is the CDR2. Concerning this clone itself: There is no known antigen for this receptor. There are no base qualities to consult, and no much larger clone falls within one base.

Enrolling through a virtual design, the prospective study's participants ranged in age from roughly 18 to 95 years and lived across approximately 25 United States geographic areas. To assign participants to cohorts, the prospective study relied on clinical history that participants themselves reported in a screening survey and a study questionnaire. For ImmuneRACE Cohort 3, a participant was defined as recovered based on two consecutive negative NP/OP PCR tests, clearance by a healthcare professional, or resolution of symptoms. In the prospective study, mobile phlebotomists collected whole blood, serum and a nasopharyngeal or oropharyngeal swab from each participant. Participants in the prospective study had the option to provide additional blood draws and questionnaires over a roughly two-month period. Blood samples from the prospective study were shipped frozen or at room temperature prior to DNA extraction.

The immunoSEQ Assay, a bias-controlled multiplex PCR, was used to amplify TCRbeta CDR3 regions from genomic DNA. As for the authors' bioinformatics: Within the assay, amplification of reference gene primers was used to estimate how many nucleated cells each sample contained. To quantify the absolute abundance of each unique TCRbeta CDR3 rearrangement, sequence reads were collapsed and filtered. For each sample, productive Simpson clonality was calculated by taking the square root of Simpson's diversity index across productive rearrangements. TCRdb re-hosts the immuneACCESS table, in-frame sequences only. Its copies lack some clones; in the studies checked, an unresolved V gene accounts for under half of them, and the cause for the rest is not known. That table furnishes V, J and clone size, whereas the DNA furnished D and trimming. In all, the sample holds 250,000 to 350,000 clones, and 80% to 95% of those were seen once. The ten top clones hold approximately 1.2% of the sample.

Recombination connected TRBV6-2 or TRBV6-3 to TRBJ2-7, with TRBD2 identical over 13 junction bases. The sequenced sample was PBMCs or T cells enriched from blood (not recorded which). The sequence was obtained from a young woman who had recovered from COVID-19. The DNA sequence is given as TGTGCCAGCAGTCCCGTACCGGGACTAGCGGGAAACGAGCAGTACTTC. It translates as CASSPVPGLAGNEQYF.